This record covers a single T cell receptor (beta chain). This clone came up many times. Its antigen has not been determined. No quality values exist for individual bases; no much larger clone is one base distant. This entry belongs to a study of blood T cell repertoires in COVID-19 (dated by TCRdb to about 2020). Study-level background: Samples from collaborators originated in the United States, Italy and Spain and spanned both the acute and convalescent phases of COVID-19. The prospective study material was composed of cDNA or gDNA derived from T cells, B-cell-depleted T cells, or PBMCs. Where available, HLA class I and class II types were taken from metadata supplied by the sample provider and were not determined by assay-based typing. The sample metadata nearly always contained a de-identified subject ID, COVID-19 status, age in years and sex. The repertoires were released in a freely available public database meant as a resource for research on the immune response to SARS-CoV-2. Deeply sampled blood TCRbeta repertoires from subjects exposed to, actively infected with, or recovered from COVID-19 were included in the dataset. Samples came from the ongoing ImmuneRACE study (first 160 participants) plus 1,254 subjects from 6 global collaborators.

Enrolling through a virtual design, the prospective study's participants ranged in age from roughly 18 to 95 years and lived across 24 United States geographic areas. In the prospective study, cohorts were assigned on the basis of participant-reported clinical history obtained from a screening survey and a study questionnaire. Recovered participants in ImmuneRACE Cohort 3 were defined by two consecutive negative NP/OP PCR tests, clearance by a healthcare professional, or resolution of symptoms. In the prospective study, whole blood, serum and a nasopharyngeal or oropharyngeal swab were collected from each participant by mobile phlebotomists. Prospective study participants could optionally give additional blood draws and questionnaires over an approximately 2-month period. Prospective study blood samples were shipped either frozen or at room temperature before DNA extraction. Here is what the overall study found, with its caveats: The quantity of clinical and demographic metadata differed by source and by participant and was supplied without curation.

The immunoSEQ Assay, a bias-controlled multiplex PCR, was used to amplify TCRbeta CDR3 regions from genomic DNA. The authors' pipeline ran thus. Within the assay, amplification of reference gene primers was used to estimate how many nucleated cells each sample contained. Sequence reads were collapsed and filtered to measure the absolute abundance of every unique TCRbeta CDR3 rearrangement. Productive Simpson clonality was computed per sample as the square root of Simpson's diversity index over productive rearrangements. TCRdb re-hosts the immuneACCESS table, in-frame sequences only. Its copies lack some clones; in the studies checked, an unresolved V gene accounts for under half of them, and the cause for the rest is not known. That table furnishes V, J and clone size, whereas the DNA furnished D and trimming. Counted in this sample were 200,000 to 300,000 clones; more than 75% of them appeared once. Approximately 1.7% of the sample comes from the top ten.

The CDR3, cysteine through phenylalanine, is 14 amino acids long. CDR3 DNA only is kept here, 42 bases in frame from base 1. The junction shows trimming of 3 bases on V and 7 bases on J, and the gene matches do not reach 1 base of it. Looking up the germline V gene (reference sequence) yields CDR1 MNHEY and CDR2 SMNVEV. The rearrangement joined TRBV27 to TRBJ1-5; the central 12 bases match TRBD1. The sequence was obtained from a man in his forties or fifties who had recovered from COVID-19. The sample comprised PBMCs or T cells enriched from blood (not recorded which). The sequenced DNA: TGTGCCAGCAGTTTCGGGACAGGGGGCCAGCCCCAGCATTTT. This gives the protein CASSFGTGGQPQHF.